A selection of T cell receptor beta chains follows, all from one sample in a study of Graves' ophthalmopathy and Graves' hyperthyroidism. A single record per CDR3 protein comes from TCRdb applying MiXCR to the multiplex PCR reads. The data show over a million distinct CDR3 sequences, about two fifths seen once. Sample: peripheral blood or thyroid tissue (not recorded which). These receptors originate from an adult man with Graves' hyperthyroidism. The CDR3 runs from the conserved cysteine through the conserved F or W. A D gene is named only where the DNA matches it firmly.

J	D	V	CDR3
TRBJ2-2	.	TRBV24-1	CATSDKAGSAGELFF
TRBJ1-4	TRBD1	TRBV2	CASSGDRGLNEKLFF
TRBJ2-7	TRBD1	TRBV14	CASSRGQGTPNYEQYF
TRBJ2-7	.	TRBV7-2	CASSLAEVMIEQYF
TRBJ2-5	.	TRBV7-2	CASSFRTEQDGQETQYF
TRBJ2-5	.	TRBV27	CATFRDIRETQYF
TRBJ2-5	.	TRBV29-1	CSVARFTQQETQYF
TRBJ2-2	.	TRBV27	CASSLGLFSGELFF
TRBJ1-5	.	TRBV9	CASSVEPGQPQHF
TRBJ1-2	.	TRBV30	CAWSVRDYGYTF
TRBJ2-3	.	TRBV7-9	CASSQGGVTDTQYF
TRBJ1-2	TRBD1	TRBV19	CASEPGQGKNYGYTF
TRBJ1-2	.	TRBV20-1	CSANEQGYGYTF
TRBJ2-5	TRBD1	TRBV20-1	CSAETGEPPQYF
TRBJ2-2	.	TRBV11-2	CASTRRGGNTGELFF
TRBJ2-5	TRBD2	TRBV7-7	CASSLAPLAGVTQYF
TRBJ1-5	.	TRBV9	CASSVNTRTSNQPQHF
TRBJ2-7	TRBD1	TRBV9	CASSVGQGASYEQYF
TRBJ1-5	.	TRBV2	CASTWPGLSNQPQHF
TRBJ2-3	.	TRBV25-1	CASSEMVWDTQYF
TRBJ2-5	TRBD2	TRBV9	CASSYGTSGGQETQYF
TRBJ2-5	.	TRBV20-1	CSARPTLKLDQGGKGEKETQYF
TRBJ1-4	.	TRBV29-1	CSSLGTNEKLFF
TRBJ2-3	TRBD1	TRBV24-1	CATSDTTGVYTQYF
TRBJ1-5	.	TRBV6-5	CASSYGGYGNRPQHF
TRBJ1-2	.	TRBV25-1	CASREGYTF
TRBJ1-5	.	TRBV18	CASSFGQTNSNQPQHF
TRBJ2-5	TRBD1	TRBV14	CASRRQGAMETQYF
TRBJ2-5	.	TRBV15	CATSRELAGARAQYF
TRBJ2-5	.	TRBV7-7	CASSLTAERQETQYF
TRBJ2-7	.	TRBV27	CASGELQGSYEQYF
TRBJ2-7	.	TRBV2	CASSEETGGASYEQYF
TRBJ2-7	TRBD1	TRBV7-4	CASSAMTGGSLYEQYF
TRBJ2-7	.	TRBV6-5	CASSPSDTYSYEQYF
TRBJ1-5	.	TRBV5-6	CASSLASYPRQPQHF
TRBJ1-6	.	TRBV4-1	CASSQDSGESSYNSPLHF
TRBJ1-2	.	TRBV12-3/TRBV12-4	CASSLSDRAYGYTF
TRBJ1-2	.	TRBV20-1	CSARDRSRTPGFFGYTF
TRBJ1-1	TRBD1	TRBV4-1	CASSQATGGSTEAFF
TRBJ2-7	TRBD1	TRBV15	CATSARQGPGYEQYF
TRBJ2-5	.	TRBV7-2	CASSLVGPMSKTQYF
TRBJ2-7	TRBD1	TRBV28	CASSETGGPEQYF
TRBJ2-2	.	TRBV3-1	CASRLTKGDTGELFF
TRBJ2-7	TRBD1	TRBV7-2	CASSSPGQGKTYEQYF
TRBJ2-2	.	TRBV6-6	CASMDPPGGELFF